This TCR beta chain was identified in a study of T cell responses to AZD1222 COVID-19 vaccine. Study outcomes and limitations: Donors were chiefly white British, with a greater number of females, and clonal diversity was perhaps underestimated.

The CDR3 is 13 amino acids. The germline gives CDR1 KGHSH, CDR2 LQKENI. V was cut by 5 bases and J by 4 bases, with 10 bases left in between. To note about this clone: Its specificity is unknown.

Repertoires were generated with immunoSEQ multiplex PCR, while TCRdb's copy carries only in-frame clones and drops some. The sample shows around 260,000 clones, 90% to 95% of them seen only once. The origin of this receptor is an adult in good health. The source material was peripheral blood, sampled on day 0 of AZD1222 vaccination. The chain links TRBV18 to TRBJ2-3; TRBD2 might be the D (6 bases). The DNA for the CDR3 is TGTGCCAGCTCAGAGGGAGGTTCAGATACGCAGTATTTT. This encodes CASSEGGSDTQYF.